Listed below are T cell receptor beta chains from one sample, sequenced in a study of Graves' ophthalmopathy and Graves' hyperthyroidism. TCRdb processed the multiplex PCR reads anew with MiXCR; each CDR3 protein has one entry. The sample lists about 740,000 distinct CDR3 sequences; approximately 40% were seen once. Sequenced material: peripheral blood. Every receptor here comes from an adult man with Graves' ophthalmopathy. Each CDR3 is given with its conserved first and last residue. The D gene is left open where the match is weak. A clone size is listed for some rows: how often the clone was seen (once, few, many), or a class if it is expanded.

v_call	d_call	j_call	clone_size	cdr3_nt	cdr3_aa
TRBV9	TRBD1	TRBJ1-4	many	TGTGCCAGCAGCGCCGGGACAGGGCATGAAAAACTGTTTTTT	CASSAGTGHEKLFF
TRBV29-1	TRBD2	TRBJ2-3	-	TGCAGCGTTGACCAGCGGGAGTCTAGCACAGATACGCAGTATTTT	CSVDQRESSTDTQYF
TRBV7-9	-	TRBJ1-4	-	TGTGCCAGCAGGAGCCGACAGGCAGGGAACACTGAAGGTGAAAAACTGTTTTTT	CASRSRQAGNTEGEKLFF
TRBV2	-	TRBJ1-1	few	TGTGCCAGCAGTTTATCCGGGGGTGTGGACACTGAAGCTTTCTTT	CASSLSGGVDTEAFF
TRBV20-1	-	TRBJ2-7	-	TGCAGTGCTAGAGGTACAGACTACGAGCAGTACTTC	CSARGTDYEQYF
TRBV10-3	TRBD1	TRBJ1-2	many	TGTGCCACCGTGGCACCCGGAACAGGGGGCTACTATGGCTACACCTTC	CATVAPGTGGYYGYTF
TRBV6-5	TRBD2	TRBJ2-7	-	TGTGCCAGCCGCGAGTCGGGAGGCGAGCAGTACTTC	CASRESGGEQYF
TRBV15	-	TRBJ2-5	-	TGTGCCACCAGCAGAGATCTTGGTGGGAGTCTTGAGACCCAGTACTTC	CATSRDLGGSLETQYF
TRBV5-6	-	TRBJ1-4	once	TGTGCCAGCAGCGTACTCCCGGGCCCTAATGAAAAACTGTTTTTT	CASSVLPGPNEKLFF
TRBV11-2	-	TRBJ2-7	-	TGTGCCAGCAAAAAGGGGCCCTACGAGCAGTACTTC	CASKKGPYEQYF
TRBV7-6	TRBD1	TRBJ1-1	-	TGTGCCAGCAGCCAGGGGGGTGGGAACACTGAAGCTTTCTTT	CASSQGGGNTEAFF
TRBV14	TRBD2	TRBJ2-7	few	TGTGCCAGCAGACTAGCGGGGGGAGTCGCGTACGAGCAGTACTTC	CASRLAGGVAYEQYF
TRBV9	-	TRBJ2-7	-	TGTGCCAGCAGCCCGGAGGGGGGGGGTTACGAGCAGTACTTC	CASSPEGGGYEQYF
TRBV9	-	TRBJ2-7	-	TGTGCCAGCAGCTTTGGTGGGGGGGCTCCCTACGAGCAGTACTTC	CASSFGGGAPYEQYF
TRBV29-1	-	TRBJ2-7	many	TGCAGCGTTGAAGACGACCAAAACTACGAGCAGTACTTC	CSVEDDQNYEQYF
TRBV7-2	-	TRBJ1-2	few	TGTGCCAGCAGCTTACCATCCGGAGGGATCGGCTATGGCTACACCTTC	CASSLPSGGIGYGYTF
TRBV7-9	TRBD1	TRBJ2-2	-	TGTGCCAGCAGCCCCCGGGACAGGGATGCCGGGGAGCTGTTTTTT	CASSPRDRDAGELFF
TRBV2	TRBD1	TRBJ1-2	many	TGTGCCAGCTCCTGGCCCCGGGACAGGGGGCGAAGGAACTATGGCTACACCTTC	CASSWPRDRGRRNYGYTF
TRBV12-3/TRBV12-4	-	TRBJ1-6	-	TGTGCCAGCAGTTTTTGGAAGGGCTTCGAGAATTCACCCCTCCACTTT	CASSFWKGFENSPLHF
TRBV29-1	TRBD2	TRBJ2-2	many	TGCAGCGTCCGACTAGCGGGGCGTTTCGGGGAGCTGTTTTTT	CSVRLAGRFGELFF
TRBV2	-	TRBJ1-1	many	TGTGCCAGCAGACGACGTGGGCAGGGAAAGGTGAACACTGAAGCTTTCTTT	CASRRRGQGKVNTEAFF
TRBV7-2	-	TRBJ2-5	-	TGTGCCAGCAGCCCCGCCCAGACCCAGTACTTC	CASSPAQTQYF
TRBV7-9	TRBD2	TRBJ2-7	many	TGTGCCAGCAGGCCAACTAGCGGGGCCTCCTACGAGCAGTACTTC	CASRPTSGASYEQYF
TRBV5-5	TRBD2	TRBJ2-5	-	TGTGCCAGCAGCCAAGATCGACCAGCGGGAAGGGAGACCCAGTACTTC	CASSQDRPAGRETQYF
TRBV20-1	-	TRBJ2-7	-	TGCAGTGCCGAGTCACCCGGGGTTACGGGCTACGAGCAGTACTTC	CSAESPGVTGYEQYF
TRBV5-1	-	TRBJ1-1	many	TGCGCCAGCAGCTTGGAGGTCCTGAACACTGAAGCTTTCTTT	CASSLEVLNTEAFF
TRBV15	-	TRBJ2-3	-	TGTGCCACCAGATTCATGAGGACAGATACGCAGTATTTT	CATRFMRTDTQYF
TRBV10-3	TRBD1	TRBJ2-7	-	TGTGCCATCAGTGAGGCAGGGGGTCAATACGAGCAGTACTTC	CAISEAGGQYEQYF